Below are 18 T cell receptor beta chains sequenced from a single sample in a study of tumor-infiltrating lymphocytes in primary liver carcinoma. Taking about 19-32 mg of unsorted bulk tissue, the authors co-extracted RNA and DNA. A constant-region primer served to make TCR beta cDNA from about 490 ng total RNA. TCR beta libraries came from three nested multiplex PCR rounds using slightly modified ARM-PCR. With TRBV1-TRBV30 forward primers and a C-beta reverse primer, the first two PCR rounds were run for 9 to 10 cycles each. TCRdb reprocessed the multiplex PCR reads with MiXCR, giving one entry per CDR3 protein. The profile shows 75,000 to 80,000 distinct CDR3 sequences, about 75% of them singletons. Sequenced: tumor-adjacent normal liver tissue. The receptor set was obtained from a man aged 40-55 years with primary liver carcinoma and hepatitis B virus infection.

This clonotype was counted a few times. Given a much more abundant clone one base away, this may be a read error. V and J are TRBV11-2 and TRBJ2-3; weak D call: TRBD2 (6 bases). Per germline, CDR1 SGHAT and CDR2 FQNNGV. CDR3 length: 14 residues. Trimming shortened V by 11 bases and J by 4 bases, and 19 bases separated the two germline ends. CDR3 in amino acids: CAGGARVPADTQYF. The DNA of the CDR3 is TGTGCCGGAGGGGCACGGGTGCCCGCAGATACGCAGTATTTT.

This clonotype occurred many times. The V gene is TRBV12-3 or TRBV12-4, the J gene TRBJ1-2; D is ambiguous. Trimming took 6 bases from V and 0 from J, leaving 11 bases between them. This CDR3 is 14 amino acids long. The DNA of the CDR3 is TGTGCCAGCAGCCCCTCGGGGACTAACTATGGCTACACCTTC. It translates to CASSPSGTNYGYTF.

The rearrangement links TRBV4-1 to TRBJ2-1, with unresolved D. V shed 0 bases and J shed 0 bases, with 12 bases lying between them. The germline CDR1 and CDR2 sequences are MGHRA and YSYEKL. This CDR3 comprises 17 residues. CDR3 amino acids: CASSQDRRKSSYNEQFF. The CDR3 coding sequence is TGCGCCAGCAGCCAAGATAGGCGGAAGAGCTCCTACAATGAGCAGTTCTTC.

The table lists this clonotype with many counts. This chain connects TRBV5-5 to TRBJ2-5, with D hard to call. Germline V gives CDR1 SGHKS, CDR2 YYEKEE (reference sequence). The V and J ends lost 4 bases and 7 bases respectively, with 14 bases between them. This CDR3 has 13 amino acids. The CDR3 protein is CASSGGVWGTQYF. The CDR3 nucleotides are TGTGCCAGCAGCGGTGGGGTGTGGGGGACCCAGTACTTC.

This clonotype has more than one count but fewer than ten. This chain's CDR3 is CARWSGRAINEQFF. CDR3 coding DNA: TGTGCCCGCTGGTCTGGGAGGGCCATCAATGAGCAGTTCTTC. V usage is TRBV6-1 and J usage is TRBJ2-1; TRBD2 matches at 7 bases. Trimming cost V 11 bases and J 6 bases; bases outside gene matches: 13. Germline values: CDR1 MNHNS, CDR2 SASEGT. CDR3 length: 14 amino acids.

Regarding this clonotype: Likely a read error: the CDR3 ends without its conserved phenylalanine or tryptophan. The CDR3 nucleotides read TGTGCCAGTGGCGACCCCCTGGGGTACTACAATGAGCAGTTCTAC. Translated: CASGDPLGYYNEQFY. The chain employs TRBV11-2 and TRBJ2-1; D unresolved. There are 15 residues in the CDR3. Germline V gene sequence: CDR1 SGHAT, CDR2 FQNNGV. V dropped 9 bases and J dropped 3 bases, with 18 bases sitting between them.

This chain uses TRBV28 with TRBJ2-2; D possibly matches TRBD1 or TRBD2 (6 bases each). Trimming took 5 bases from V and 12 from J, leaving 25 bases between them. Germline assignment: CDR1 MDHEN and CDR2 SYDVKM. This CDR3 region has 16 residues. CDR3 amino acids: CASSLNKGLYTGKLFF. The CDR3 nucleotides read TGTGCCAGCAGTCTTAATAAGGGACTCTACACAGGGAAGCTGTTTTTT.

The rearrangement links TRBV14 to TRBJ2-1; perhaps TRBD2 as D (5 bases). This CDR3 region has 16 residues. The germline V gene has CDR1 SGHDN and CDR2 FVKESK. As DNA, the CDR3 is TGTACCATCAGTGCCGTAACGGGATGGGTAAACAATGAGCAGTTCTTC. Residues: CTISAVTGWVNNEQFF.

This clonotype showed up just a few times. Being one base from a much bigger clone, this may be a read error. The J gene is TRBJ2-7, the V gene TRBV6-5; no definite D call. The length of the CDR3 is 11 residues. The V gene's germline CDR1 is MNHEY and CDR2 SVGAGI. The CDR3 protein is CANSSGREQYF. In nucleotides, the CDR3 is TGTGCCAACAGTTCGGGTCGCGAGCAGTACTTC.

This clonotype was seen a single time. The CDR3 end shows no conserved phenylalanine or tryptophan, and so a read error is likely. The chain carries TRBV28 and TRBJ2-1, with D tentatively TRBD1 (6 bases). The CDR3 consists of 19 residues. Looked up from germline, CDR1 is MDHEN and CDR2 is SYDVKM. CDR3 in amino acids: CASSRGQPQRPNSYNEQFL. Here the CDR3 DNA reads TGTGCCAGCAGCCGAGGACAGCCCCAACGTCCCAACTCCTACAATGAACAGTTCCTC.

This chain links TRBV19 with TRBJ2-2; 8 bases match TRBD2. There are 14 residues in the CDR3. Germline V gene sequence: CDR1 LNHDA, CDR2 SQIVND (reference sequence). V was clipped by 10 bases and J by 2 bases; unmatched bases: 6. The CDR3: CATYSGANTGELFF. The CDR3 bases are TGTGCCACCTATAGCGGGGCCAACACCGGGGAGCTGTTTTTT.

As for this clonotype: One end of the junction is discordant with germline, which a read error may explain. The V call is TRBV11-2, the J call TRBJ1-4; D gene uncertain. Looked up from germline, CDR1 is SGHAT and CDR2 is FQNNGV. The CDR3 is made up of 15 amino acids. CDR3 loop: CASSLDVFANEKLFF. CDR3 DNA: TGCGCCAGTAGCTTAGACGTGTTCGCTAATGAAAAACTGTTTTTT.

With respect to this clonotype: The conserved phenylalanine or tryptophan normally closing the CDR3 is absent here, so this likely arose from a read error. This chain connects TRBV2 to TRBJ2-7; D is ambiguous. V was trimmed by 6 bases and J by 6 bases, leaving 12 bases between them. This CDR3 is built from 12 residues. The germline V gene has CDR1 SNHLY and CDR2 FYNNEI. This CDR3 is CASRPSNGEQYL. CDR3 bases: TGTGCCAGCAGACCCTCGAATGGCGAGCAGTACCTC.

The V and J genes are TRBV28 and TRBJ2-7; D not certain. Germline assignment: CDR1 MDHEN and CDR2 SYDVKM. This CDR3 spans 11 amino acids. The V gene lost 5 bases and the J gene lost 5 bases, with 7 bases spanning the gap. The CDR3 DNA reads TGTGCCAGCAGTCCACTTAACGAGCAGTACTTC. Amino acids: CASSPLNEQYF.

On this clonotype itself: Lacking the conserved final phenylalanine or tryptophan, this CDR3 likely reflects a read error. No DNA is shown, since the ends of the CDR3 on it are uncertain; the CDR3 is the one TCRdb lists. V is TRBV12-3 or TRBV12-4 and J is TRBJ2-7. The length of the CDR3 is 13 amino acids, counting both ends. This CDR3 reads CASSLSTRYEKYS.

On this clonotype: Because it lacks the conserved phenylalanine or tryptophan at the end, this CDR3 is likely a read error. The chain links TRBV5-6 to TRBJ2-5; 7 bases match TRBD1. Germline CDR1 is SGHDT and CDR2 is YYEEEE. This CDR3 contains 14 residues. V lost 4 bases and J lost 6; bases outside the gene matches: 9. The CDR3 DNA is TGTGCCAGCAGCCCGGGACAGAGGCTACAGACCCAGTACTCC. This encodes CASSPGQRLQTQYS.

At least ten counts were recorded for this clonotype. The chain links TRBV6-2 or TRBV6-3 to TRBJ2-1, with 11 bases lining up with TRBD2. After removal of 6 bases from V and 6 bases from J, the junction contained 4 bases not matched to a gene. The CDR3 sequence is 14 residues long. CDR1 and CDR2 (germline): MNHEY, SVGEGT. Here the CDR3 reads CASSGTSGTNEQFF. CDR3 in DNA: TGTGCCAGCAGCGGGACTAGCGGAACCAATGAGCAGTTCTTC.

A remark on this clonotype: Its ends do not fully match the called genes, so a read error is possible. The chain is built from TRBV5-6 and TRBJ1-1, with D possibly matching TRBD1 (5 bases). Germline V CDR1 and CDR2: SGHDT, YYEEEE. CDR3 length: 16 residues. CDR3 coding DNA: TGTGCCAGTAGCTTCCCGGTAGGGGTACGGGGGACTGAAGCTTTCTTT. Translated, it gives CASSFPVGVRGTEAFF.